Listed below are T cell receptor beta chains from one sample, sequenced in a study of shared clonotypes between healthy human individuals. Profiling relied on immunoSEQ multiplex PCR, and the TCRdb table lists in-frame clones only, not all of them. The sample has roughly 2 million clones, roughly 95% seen once; the top ten hold approximately 0.13%. Input material: naive CD4+ T cells sorted from blood. Receptor source: a man aged 18 to 30 in good health. Each CDR3 is given with its conserved first and last residue. A D gene is named only where the DNA matches it firmly. Expanded clones are given a class, and other clones once, few, many or no size at all.

-,TRBJ2-3,TRBD2,TRBV6-5,CASSYSSGGATDTQYF,TGTGCCAGCAGTTACTCTAGCGGGGGGGCAACAGATACGCAGTATTTT
-,TRBJ2-1,-,TRBV7-9,CASSLGAAFFEFF,TGTGCCAGCAGCTTAGGTGCGGCCTTCTTCGAGTTCTTC
-,TRBJ1-1,TRBD1,TRBV15,CATSRGQGGSRTEAFF,TGTGCCACCAGCAGAGGACAGGGGGGCTCAAGGACTGAAGCTTTCTTT
-,TRBJ2-1,TRBD2,TRBV5-1,CASSVASGTNEQFF,TGCGCCAGCAGCGTAGCTAGCGGGACGAATGAGCAGTTCTTC
-,TRBJ1-5,-,TRBV30,CAWSAYRASNQPQHF,TGTGCCTGGAGTGCCTACAGGGCTAGCAATCAGCCCCAGCATTTT
-,TRBJ1-3,-,TRBV29-1,CSVSSGLPGNTIYF,TGCAGCGTGAGCTCAGGGTTACCTGGAAACACCATATATTTT
-,TRBJ2-3,-,TRBV2,CASIAGSRDTQYF,TGTGCCAGTATAGCAGGGAGCAGGGATACGCAGTATTTT
-,TRBJ1-2,TRBD1,TRBV5-1,CASSIDRGDYGYTF,TGCGCCAGCAGCATAGACAGGGGGGATTATGGCTACACCTTC
-,TRBJ2-1,TRBD2,TRBV29-1,CSVVGTSGSYNEQFF,TGCAGCGTTGTAGGGACTAGCGGCTCCTACAATGAGCAGTTCTTC
-,TRBJ2-7,TRBD1,TRBV4-3,CASSPRQGHYEQYF,TGCGCCAGCAGCCCGCGACAGGGGCACTACGAGCAGTACTTC
-,TRBJ2-4,-,TRBV30,CAWSVLSGAKNIQYF,TGTGCCTGGAGTGTACTTAGCGGAGCCAAAAACATTCAGTACTTC
-,TRBJ2-2,-,TRBV5-4,CASSSGRGYTGELFF,TGTGCCAGCAGTTCGGGGCGGGGTTACACCGGGGAGCTGTTTTTT
-,TRBJ2-2,-,TRBV7-9,CASSFQGGRTGELFF,TGTGCCAGCAGCTTCCAGGGGGGAAGAACCGGGGAGCTGTTTTTT
-,TRBJ2-3,TRBD1,TRBV7-9,CASSSAGTGGDTQYF,TGTGCCAGCAGCTCCGCCGGGACAGGGGGAGATACGCAGTATTTT
-,TRBJ1-3,TRBD1,TRBV30,CAWSRPTGEVHTIYF,TGTGCCTGGAGTCGACCGACAGGGGAGGTTCACACCATATATTTT
once,TRBJ1-2,TRBD1,TRBV6-1,CASTRGTEYTF,TGTGCCAGCACTCGTGGGACAGAATACACCTTC
once,TRBJ2-1,TRBD2,TRBV7-2,CASSLAGRGSYNEQFF,TGTGCCAGCAGCTTAGCAGGGAGGGGCTCCTACAATGAGCAGTTCTTC
few,TRBJ1-1,-,TRBV28,CASSSPWASGAFF,TGTGCCAGCAGTTCCCCCTGGGCCAGCGGAGCTTTCTTT
-,TRBJ2-7,-,TRBV4-3,CASSQLGTWEDEQYF,TGCGCCAGCAGCCAATTAGGAACATGGGAGGACGAGCAGTACTTC
-,TRBJ2-2,TRBD1,TRBV7-2,CASSQGGTNTGELFF,TGTGCCAGCAGCCAAGGGGGCACGAACACCGGGGAGCTGTTTTTT
-,TRBJ2-7,TRBD2,TRBV6-5,CASSYSASGAYEQYF,TGTGCCAGCAGTTACTCGGCTAGCGGTGCCTACGAGCAGTACTTC
-,TRBJ2-7,-,TRBV5-1,CASSLQDGSSYEQYF,TGCGCCAGCAGCTTGCAGGACGGGAGCTCCTACGAGCAGTACTTC
-,TRBJ2-2,-,TRBV18,CASSFLGGTTNTGELFF,TGTGCCAGCTCATTCCTCGGGGGTACAACGAACACCGGGGAGCTGTTTTTT
-,TRBJ2-6,-,TRBV18,CASSQENPAGANVLTF,TGTGCCAGCTCACAAGAGAACCCCGCGGGGGCCAACGTCCTGACTTTC
-,TRBJ1-1,-,TRBV6-5,CASTPGGLKNTEAFF,TGTGCCAGCACCCCGGGGGGGCTGAAGAACACTGAAGCTTTCTTT
-,TRBJ1-2,TRBD1,TRBV6-5,CASSYSKGQSYGYTF,TGTGCCAGCAGTTACTCGAAGGGACAGAGCTATGGCTACACCTTC
few,TRBJ2-7,TRBD2,TRBV7-2,CASSLASGGRNPYEQYF,TGTGCCAGCAGCTTAGCTAGCGGGGGGCGAAACCCCTACGAGCAGTACTTC
-,TRBJ2-7,TRBD2,TRBV6-1,CASSELTSGGYEQYF,TGTGCCAGCAGTGAATTGACTAGCGGGGGCTACGAGCAGTACTTC